The T cell receptor (beta chain) under discussion was sequenced for a study of blood T cell repertoires in COVID-19. Across the study: Material from acute and convalescent COVID-19 was sourced from the United States, Italy and Spain.

Methods used by the authors: The authors estimated nucleated cell counts from reference gene primer amplification. The data were produced by immunoSEQ multiplex PCR, yet TCRdb's version contains in-frame clones alone and is incomplete. From that table come the V and J calls and clone size; the DNA was used to work out D and trimming. The sample records around 250,000 clones, about 81% being singletons. Categorization into cohorts depended on clinical history that participants reported. Germline trimming cut 6 bases from V and 1 base from J; bases unmatched to any gene: 10. Germline values: CDR1 MDHEN, CDR2 SYDVKM. This CDR3 has 18 amino acids.

Sequencing was done on a sample of PBMCs or T cells enriched from blood (not recorded which). The sequence was collected from a young man with acute COVID-19. The chain couples TRBV28 to TRBJ1-6, with 9 bases that match TRBD1. The DNA of the CDR3 is TGTGCCAGCAGACCAGGGACAGGGAGTGGTTCCTATAATTCACCCCTCCACTTT. It yields the protein CASRPGTGSGSYNSPLHF.